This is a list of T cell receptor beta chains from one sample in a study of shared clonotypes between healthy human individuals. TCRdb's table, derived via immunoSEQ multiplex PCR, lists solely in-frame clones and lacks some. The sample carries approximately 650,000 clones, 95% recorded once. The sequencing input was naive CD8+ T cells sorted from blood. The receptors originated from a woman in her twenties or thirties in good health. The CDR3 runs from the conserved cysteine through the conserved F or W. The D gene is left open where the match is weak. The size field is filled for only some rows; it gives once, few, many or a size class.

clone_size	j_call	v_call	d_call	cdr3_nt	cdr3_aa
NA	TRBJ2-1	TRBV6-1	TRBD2	TGTGCCAGCAGTGAAGGGCTAGCGGGAGTCAATGAGCAGTTCTTC	CASSEGLAGVNEQFF
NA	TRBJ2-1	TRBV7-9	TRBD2	TGTGCCAGCAGCCCAGTTTTCGGACTAGCGGGAGATAACAATGAGCAGTTCTTC	CASSPVFGLAGDNNEQFF
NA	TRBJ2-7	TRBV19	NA	TGTGCCAGTAGTATAGTAGCAGCTTCCTACGAGCAGTACTTC	CASSIVAASYEQYF
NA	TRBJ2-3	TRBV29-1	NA	TGCAGCGTTGACGACAATTACCACACAGATACGCAGTATTTT	CSVDDNYHTDTQYF
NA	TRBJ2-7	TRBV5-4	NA	TGTGCCAGCAGCTTGGGGGACACCGCCTACGAGCAGTACTTC	CASSLGDTAYEQYF
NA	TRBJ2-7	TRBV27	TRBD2	TGTGCCAGCAGACTGGCGGGAGACTATCCCGAGCAGTACTTC	CASRLAGDYPEQYF
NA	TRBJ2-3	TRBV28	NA	TGTGCCAGCAGTTTAGATGTGGAGGGCAGGGACCGCACAGATACGCAGTATTTT	CASSLDVEGRDRTDTQYF
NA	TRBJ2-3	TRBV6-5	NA	TGTGCCAGCAGTCCCGGGGCCAGCACAGATACGCAGTATTTT	CASSPGASTDTQYF
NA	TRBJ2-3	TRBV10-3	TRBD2	TGTGCCATCAGTGAGTGGGCGGGAGGCTCCACAGATACGCAGTATTTT	CAISEWAGGSTDTQYF
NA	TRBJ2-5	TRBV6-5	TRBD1	TGTGCCAGCAGTTACTCGGGACAGCTACAAGAGACCCAGTACTTC	CASSYSGQLQETQYF
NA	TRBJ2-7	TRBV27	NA	TGTGCCAGCAGTTTATCCCTGACTAGTTTCGAGCAGTACTTC	CASSLSLTSFEQYF
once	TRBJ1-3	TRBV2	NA	TGTGCCACATGGTCCCCGACCTCTGGAAACACCATATATTTT	CATWSPTSGNTIYF
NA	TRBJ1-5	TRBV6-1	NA	TGTGCCAGCAGTCTCGGGATCGGTCAGCCCCAGCATTTT	CASSLGIGQPQHF
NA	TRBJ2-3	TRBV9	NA	TGTGCCAGCAGCGTAGAAAGGCTAGGACACCTAGATACGCAGTATTTT	CASSVERLGHLDTQYF
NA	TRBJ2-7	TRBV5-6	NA	TGTGCCAGCAGCTTGTCCCTCTCGCAGGGGGAGCAGTACTTC	CASSLSLSQGEQYF
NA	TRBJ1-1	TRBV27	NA	TGTGCCAGCAGGCCCTGGGGGGGGAACACTGAAGCTTTCTTT	CASRPWGGNTEAFF
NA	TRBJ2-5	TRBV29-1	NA	TGCAGCGTTGTTTCTCTCCAAGAGACCCAGTACTTC	CSVVSLQETQYF
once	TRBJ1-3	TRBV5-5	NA	TGTGCCAGCAGCTGCGCTGGGAAGTGCTCTAAAAACACCATATATTTT	CASSCAGKCSKNTIYF
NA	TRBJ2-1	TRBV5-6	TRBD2	TGTGCCAGCAGCGCCGGGACTAGGTACAATGAGCAGTTCTTC	CASSAGTRYNEQFF
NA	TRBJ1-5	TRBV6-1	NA	TGTGCCAGCAGTGCTGGTCAATTCGGCAATCAGCCCCAGCATTTT	CASSAGQFGNQPQHF
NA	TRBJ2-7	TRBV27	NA	TGTGCCAGCAGTCCTTACTCGGACTGGACGAGGGAGCAGTACTTC	CASSPYSDWTREQYF
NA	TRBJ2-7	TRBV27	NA	TGTGCCAGCAAGACAGGAGCCTACGAGCAGTACTTC	CASKTGAYEQYF
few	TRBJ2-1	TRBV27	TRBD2	TGTGCCAGCAGTCCCGGGACTAGCGGATACAATGAGCAGTTCTTC	CASSPGTSGYNEQFF
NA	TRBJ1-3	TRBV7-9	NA	TGTGCCAGCAGCCCGACTGTCTCTGGAAACACCATATATTTT	CASSPTVSGNTIYF
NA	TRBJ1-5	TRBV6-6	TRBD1	TGTGCCAGCAGTGGACGGGACAGATCGCGGGGTCAGCCCCAGCATTTT	CASSGRDRSRGQPQHF
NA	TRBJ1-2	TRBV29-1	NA	TGCAGCGTTGGGACAAGTAATGGCTACACCTTC	CSVGTSNGYTF
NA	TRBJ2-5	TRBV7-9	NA	TGTGCCAGCAGCTTGGGCCCGGTCGATGAAGAGACCCAGTACTTC	CASSLGPVDEETQYF
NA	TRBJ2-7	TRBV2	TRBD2	TGTGCCAGCACCAATAGCGGGAGGGCCTGGAGCTCCTACGAGCAGTACTTC	CASTNSGRAWSSYEQYF
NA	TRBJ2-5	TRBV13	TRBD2	TGTGCCAGCAGCTTCTTGGGAGAGGGACTAGGCGAGACCCAGTACTTC	CASSFLGEGLGETQYF
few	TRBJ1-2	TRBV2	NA	TGTGCCAGCAGGGTCTTATTCGTTCTGGGCATTGACTATGGCTACACCTTC	CASRVLFVLGIDYGYTF
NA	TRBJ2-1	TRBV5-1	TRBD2	TGCGCCAGCAGCCCCGGGACTAGCGGGTATACTCAAGAGCAGTTCTTC	CASSPGTSGYTQEQFF
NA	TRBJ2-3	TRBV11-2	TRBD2	TGTGCCAGCAGGAGGGAAATTGGACTAGCGGACATCACAGATACGCAGTATTTT	CASRREIGLADITDTQYF
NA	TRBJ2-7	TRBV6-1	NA	TGTGCCAGCAGTGAAAGCCTCTCCTACGAGCAGTACTTC	CASSESLSYEQYF
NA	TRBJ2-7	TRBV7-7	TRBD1	TGTGCCAGCAGCGAAGGACAGGGGCCCTACGAGCAGTACTTC	CASSEGQGPYEQYF
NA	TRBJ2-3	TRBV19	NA	TGTGCCAGTGCCCCAATAGCGGAACGAAGCACAGATACGCAGTATTTT	CASAPIAERSTDTQYF
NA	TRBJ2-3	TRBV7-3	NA	TGTGCCAGCAGCTTTCTGGCTAGCACAGATACGCAGTATTTT	CASSFLASTDTQYF
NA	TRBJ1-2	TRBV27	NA	TGTGCCAGCAGAGAAGGTCTCTATGGCTACACCTTC	CASREGLYGYTF
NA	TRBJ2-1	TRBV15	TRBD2	TGTGCCACCGATAGCGGGAGGCGGAGCTCCTACAATGAGCAGTTCTTC	CATDSGRRSSYNEQFF
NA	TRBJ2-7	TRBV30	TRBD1	TGTGCCTGGAGAGTACAGGGGGACCACGAGCAGTACTTC	CAWRVQGDHEQYF
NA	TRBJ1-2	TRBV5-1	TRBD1	TGCGCCAGCAGCTTTGAGGACAGGGGCCGAGTTAACCTCTATGGCTACACCTTC	CASSFEDRGRVNLYGYTF
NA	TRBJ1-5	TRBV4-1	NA	TGCGCCAGCAGCCAAGAGAGTGTTTATAGCAATCAGCCCCAGCATTTT	CASSQESVYSNQPQHF
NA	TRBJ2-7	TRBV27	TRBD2	TGTGCCAGCAGTTTAGGGGGGGGTTACTGGCAGTACTTC	CASSLGGGYWQYF
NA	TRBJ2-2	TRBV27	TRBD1	TGTGCCAGCAGTGTCCGGGACAGGGAGGCCGGGGAGCTGTTTTTT	CASSVRDREAGELFF
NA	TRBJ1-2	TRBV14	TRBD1	TGTGCCAGCAGCCAAGACGGACAGGGCTATGGCTACACCTTC	CASSQDGQGYGYTF
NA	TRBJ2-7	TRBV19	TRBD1	TGTGCCAGTAGTGTTAAGGGACAGGGTAGATTCTACGAGCAGTACTTC	CASSVKGQGRFYEQYF
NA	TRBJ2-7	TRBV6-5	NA	TGTGCCAGCAGTCCCGGTGTCGGACTCGTCTACGAGCAGTACTTC	CASSPGVGLVYEQYF
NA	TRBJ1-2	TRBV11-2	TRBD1	TGTGCCAGCAGCCACTCCGGACAGGGGGCGATTGGCTACACCTTC	CASSHSGQGAIGYTF
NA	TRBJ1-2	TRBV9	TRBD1	TGTGCCAGCACCAAGGGGCCGGGGACAGGAGACTATGGCTACACCTTC	CASTKGPGTGDYGYTF
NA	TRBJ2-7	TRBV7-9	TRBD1	TGTGCCAGCAGCGCAGGGACAGGTCTTTCCTACGAGCAGTACTTC	CASSAGTGLSYEQYF
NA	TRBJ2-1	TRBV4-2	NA	TGTGCCAGCAGCCAAGAACCACCAGAGCAGTTCTTC	CASSQEPPEQFF
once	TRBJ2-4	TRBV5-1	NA	TGCGCCAGCAGCTTGGGAGGGCTAGCCAAAAACATTCAGTACTTC	CASSLGGLAKNIQYF
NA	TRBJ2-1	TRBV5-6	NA	TGTGCCAGCAGCTTGGGATCCGGGGAGGAGTTCTTC	CASSLGSGEEFF
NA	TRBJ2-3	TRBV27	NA	TGTGCCAGCAGTTTATGGCCCGGAGAGGGCACAGATACGCAGTATTTT	CASSLWPGEGTDTQYF
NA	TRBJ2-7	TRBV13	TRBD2	TGTGCCAGCAGCCAGGTCATAGCGGGAGTAGGCGAGCAGTACTTC	CASSQVIAGVGEQYF